One sample yielded the 7 T cell receptor beta chains listed below, sequenced in a study of OX40 agonist ivuxolimab in advanced cancers. Some clones are missing from TCRdb's copy, which holds only in-frame ones; the method was immunoSEQ multiplex PCR. Here the sample spans tens of thousands of clones, around nine tenths being singletons. The sequencing used CD4+ or CD8+ T cells sorted from blood, collected in a trial of the OX40 agonist ivuxolimab. These receptors all stem from an adult with an advanced solid tumor such as melanoma, head and neck, liver or kidney cancer.

The gene calls are TRBV28 and TRBJ2-1; D not certain. V lost 7 bases to trimming and J lost 4 bases, with 17 bases between them. Per the germline V gene, CDR1 is MDHEN and CDR2 is SYDVKM. The length of the CDR3 is 15 residues. The DNA for the CDR3 is TGTGCCAGCAAACCCCCTAAGGTGGGATACAATGAGCAGTTCTTC. Its translation: CASKPPKVGYNEQFF. The full variable domain, with the rest looked up from reference TRBV28 and TRBJ2-1, is DVKVTQSSRYLVKRTGEKVFLECVQDMDHENMFWYRQDPGLGLRLIYFSYDVKMKEKGDIPEGYSVSREKKERFSLILESASTNQTSMYLCASKPPKVGYNEQFFGPGTRLTVL.

The chain recombines TRBV28 with TRBJ2-7; TRBD1 matches 7 bases. The V and J ends lost 7 bases and 4 bases, in that order; junction bases with no gene match: 13. Germline V gives CDR1 MDHEN, CDR2 SYDVKM. The CDR3 loop spans 15 amino acids. The CDR3 here is CASISSGQLGYEQYF. DNA of the CDR3: TGTGCCAGCATCTCTTCGGGACAGTTAGGTTACGAGCAGTACTTC.

This clone was seen a handful of times. The genes are TRBV7-3 and TRBJ1-2; the match to TRBD1 covers 7 bases. CDR1 and CDR2 from the germline V gene are SGHTA and FQGTGA. There are 14 residues in the CDR3. V lost 5 bases, J lost 7 bases, and 10 bases stayed unmatched. CDR3 nucleotides: TGTGCCAGCAGCCGTCGACAGGGAGGTGGTGGCTACACCTTC. Its protein product is CASSRRQGGGGYTF.

This clone was observed a few times. The gene calls are TRBV7-9 and TRBJ2-7; no reliable D call. CDR1 is SEHNR and CDR2 is FQNEAQ in the germline V gene (reference sequence). CDR3 length: 13 residues. Trimming removed 4 bases from V and 1 base from J, with 8 bases in between. The CDR3 spells CASSWTESYEQYF. CDR3 DNA: TGTGCCAGCAGCTGGACGGAGTCCTACGAGCAGTACTTC.

This rearrangement joins TRBV5-1 to TRBJ1-4; D remains unclear. V gave up 1 base and J gave up 10 bases, with 14 bases separating them. The V gene's germline CDR1 is SGHRS and CDR2 YFSETQ. This CDR3 has 14 amino acids. CDR3 nucleotides: TGCGCCAGCAGCTTGCCAGAACCGGGAGGAAAACTGTTTTTT. This sequence encodes CASSLPEPGGKLFF. Full variable domain (missing parts from reference TRBV5-1 and TRBJ1-4): KAGVTQTPRYLIKTRGQQVTLSCSPISGHRSVSWYQQTPGQGLQFLFEYFSETQRNKGNFPGRFSGRQFSNSRSEMNVSTLELGDSALYLCASSLPEPGGKLFFGSGTQLSVL.

The chain carries TRBV25-1 and TRBJ1-2; D is unresolved. Germline V gene lookup returns CDR1 MGHDK and CDR2 SYGVNS. The ends were cut back, 1 base at V and 5 bases at J, with 11 bases in the middle. The CDR3 extends over 14 amino acids. CDR3: CASSELSGSYGYTF. CDR3 DNA: TGTGCCAGCAGTGAATTGTCGGGGTCTTATGGCTACACCTTC.

V gene TRBV5-1 combines with J gene TRBJ2-3; TRBD2 matches 13 bases. CDR1 is SGHRS, CDR2 YFSETQ, per germline. Trimming at V came to 3 bases and at J to 4 bases, leaving 5 bases not matched to a gene. The CDR3 is 16 residues long. CDR3 DNA: TGCGCCAGCAGCTCCGGACTAGCGGGAGACTCAGATACGCAGTATTTT. Translating gives CASSSGLAGDSDTQYF.